The 22 T cell receptor beta chains below were found in one sample sequenced in a study of metastatic and nonmetastatic thyroid tumors. Thyroid surgery took place with no prior treatment in any patient. TCRdb re-called clones via MiXCR from the PCR reads. This sample has around 30,000 clones, with under 25% found just once. What was sequenced was blood. These receptors were obtained from a female donor with papillary thyroid cancer or a benign thyroid nodule (not recorded which). Some clones in this sample may be carry-over from other donors' samples.

This clone is medium-sized (0.01 to 0.1%). J is TRBJ2-1 and V is TRBV24-1; no clear D gene. The CDR3 sequence is 13 residues long. V lost 3 bases to trimming and J lost 8 bases, with 10 bases between them. Per germline, CDR1 KGHDR and CDR2 SFDVKD. The CDR3 sequence: CATSDPPRDEQFF. CDR3 sequence (DNA): TGTGCCACCAGTGATCCCCCTCGCGATGAGCAGTTCTTC.

About this clone: A much larger clone lies one base from this, so it may be a read error. The chain recombines TRBV11-2 with TRBJ1-1; weak D call: TRBD1 (6 bases). Germline V lookup: CDR1 SGHAT, CDR2 FQNNGV. The CDR3 is 15 residues long. For the CDR3, the DNA is TGTGCCGGCAGCGCCGCACAGGGCATAGACACTGAAGCTTTCTTT. Protein sequence: CAGSAAQGIDTEAFF. The full variable domain, rest sourced from reference TRBV11-2 and TRBJ1-1, is EAGVAQSPRYKIIEKRQSVAFWCNPISGHATLYWYQQILGQGPKLLIQFQNNGVVDDSQLPKDRFSAERLKGVDSTLKIQPAKLEDSAVYLCAGSAAQGIDTEAFFGQGTRLTVV.

The genes are TRBV28 and TRBJ2-7; weak D call: TRBD1 (6 bases). The CDR3 totals 14 residues. Germline values: CDR1 MDHEN, CDR2 SYDVKM. V was cut by 6 bases and J by 6 bases, with 18 bases left in between. This chain's CDR3 is CASSQSGRGGEQYF. The CDR3, as DNA: TGTGCCAGCAGCCAATCGGGCAGGGGTGGCGAGCAGTACTTC. The full variable domain, in which reference TRBV28 and TRBJ2-7 provide the parts outside the CDR3, is DVKVTQSSRYLVKRTGEKVFLECVQDMDHENMFWYRQDPGLGLRLIYFSYDVKMKEKGDIPEGYSVSREKKERFSLILESASTNQTSMYLCASSQSGRGGEQYFGPGTRLTVT.

This clone has at least ten counts. The chain uses TRBV30 and TRBJ1-1; D is unclear. The germline CDR1 and CDR2 sequences are GTSNPN and SVGIG (reference sequence). V lost 2 bases and J 7 bases, leaving 11 bases between the germline ends. CDR3 size: 12 residues. The CDR3 sequence: CAWSPNNGEAFF. For the CDR3, the DNA is TGTGCCTGGAGTCCGAACAACGGTGAAGCTTTCTTT.

This clone showed up just a few times. The chain is built from TRBV27 and TRBJ2-2; tentative D call: TRBD2 (7 bases). With 3 bases removed from V and 9 bases from J, the gap between germline ends came to 8 bases. The germline V gene has CDR1 MNHEY and CDR2 SMNVEV (reference sequence). The CDR3 has 12 residues. DNA of the CDR3: TGTGCCAGCAGTTTGGGGGGGCGGGAGCTGTTTTTT. Protein: CASSLGGRELFF.

The chain carries TRBV5-5 and TRBJ1-2; possible D gene TRBD1, 6 bases. The germline gives CDR1 SGHKS, CDR2 YYEKEE (reference sequence). The CDR3 sequence is 14 residues long. V was trimmed by 0 bases and J by 4 bases, leaving 10 bases between them. In DNA, the CDR3 is TGTGCCAGCAGCTTGGCGGGGGCTGCCTATGGCTACACCTTC. It is translated as CASSLAGAAYGYTF.

This clone is medium-sized by share. This rearrangement joins TRBV6-5 to TRBJ1-1, with no clear D. The germline V gene encodes CDR1 MNHEY and CDR2 SVGAGI. The V end lost 2 bases, the J end lost 1 base, and 8 bases lay between the germline ends. The CDR3 is 14 residues long. The CDR3 DNA reads TGTGCCAGCAGTTACGGAGTTTCGAACACTGAAGCTTTCTTT. Protein sequence: CASSYGVSNTEAFF.

This clone occurred many times. V is TRBV4-1 and J is TRBJ2-2, with 8 nucleotides matching TRBD2. Germline V gene sequence: CDR1 MGHRA, CDR2 YSYEKL. The CDR3 is 15 amino acids. Unmatched junction bases numbered 7, after V lost 6 bases and J lost 4 bases. CDR3 in amino acids: CASSQGLGGTGELFF. The CDR3 DNA reads TGCGCCAGCAGTCAGGGACTAGGAGGCACCGGGGAGCTGTTTTTT.

This chain joins TRBV5-1 and TRBJ1-2; 10 bases agree with TRBD1. This CDR3 has 16 amino acids. The V gene's germline CDR1 is SGHRS and CDR2 YFSETQ. With V trimmed by 1 base and J by 3 bases, 6 bases remained unmatched. CDR3 sequence: CASSLPATGGHYGYTF. The CDR3 DNA follows: TGCGCCAGCAGCTTGCCCGCGACAGGGGGCCACTATGGCTACACCTTC.

This clone counts as medium-sized. The chain has TRBV6-5 and TRBJ1-3; no reliable D call. Germline V gives CDR1 MNHEY, CDR2 SVGAGI. The CDR3 contains 16 residues. Trimming pared 0 bases from V and 1 base from J, leaving 10 bases between. The CDR3 protein is CASSYSVELSGNTIYF. The CDR3 DNA is TGTGCCAGCAGTTACTCGGTCGAGTTGTCTGGAAACACCATATATTTT.

Ten or more counts support this clone. The chain uses TRBV7-6 and TRBJ1-5, with 7 bases fitting TRBD1. Germline V lookup: CDR1 SGHVS, CDR2 FNYEAQ. After removal of 1 base from V and 4 bases from J, the junction contained 4 bases not matched to a gene. The CDR3 consists of 15 residues. Here the CDR3 DNA reads TGTGCCAGCAGCTTAGGGGACAGTCGGAATCAGCCCCAGCATTTT. It is translated as CASSLGDSRNQPQHF.

In its sample, this clone was seen many times. The chain couples TRBV18 to TRBJ1-3; 7 bases are a match to TRBD1. V shed 3 bases and J 1 base; nucleotides not matched to a gene: 3. Germline CDR1 reads KGHSH; CDR2 reads LQKENI. The CDR3 sequence is 15 residues long. The CDR3 DNA sequence: TGTGCCAGCTCACCCCAACAGGGGTCTGGAAACACCATATATTTT. Its translation: CASSPQQGSGNTIYF.

In this sample, this clone turned up many times. V gene TRBV6-2 or TRBV6-3 combines with J gene TRBJ2-3; either TRBD1 or TRBD2 may fit D (5 bases each). Germline assignment: CDR1 MNHEY and CDR2 SVGEGT. The CDR3 sequence is 12 residues long. The V end lost 6 bases, the J end lost 12 bases, and 16 bases lay between the germline ends. The CDR3 loop reads CASSTPGTTQYF. In DNA, the CDR3 is TGTGCCAGCAGCACTCCCGGGACCACTCAGTATTTT.

A few counts support this clone. The junction differs from germline at one of its ends, possibly a read error. The V and J genes are TRBV6-2 or TRBV6-3 and TRBJ2-3; D gene uncertain. The germline V gene encodes CDR1 MNHEY and CDR2 SVGEGT. The CDR3 totals 11 residues. CDR3 sequence reads: CASSYLDTQYF. CDR3 bases: TGTGCCAGCAGTTACTTGGATACTCAGTATTTT.

This clone was detected ten times or more. In nucleotides, the CDR3 is TGTGCCAGCAGCCCCCTACTGCGGGGCCCAGATACGCAGTATTTT. The encoded protein is CASSPLLRGPDTQYF. V gene TRBV3-1 combines with J gene TRBJ2-3; possibly TRBD2 for D (6 bases). CDR1 and CDR2 from the germline V gene are LGHDT and YNNKEL (reference sequence). Trimming cost V 4 bases and J 4 bases, with 15 bases left between them. This CDR3 has 15 amino acids.

CDR3 sequence (DNA): TGTGCCAGTGGGCTGACAGCGTACAATGAGCAGTTCTTC. Protein product: CASGLTAYNEQFF. V is TRBV12-3 or TRBV12-4 and J is TRBJ2-1; D might be TRBD1 (5 bases). Deletions cut 9 bases from V and 4 bases from J, with 13 bases between. The CDR3 is made up of 13 amino acids.

This clone was seen repeatedly, ten times or more. V gene TRBV6-1 combines with J gene TRBJ1-2, with 10 positions matching TRBD1. Germline V lookup: CDR1 MNHNS, CDR2 SASEGT. With V trimmed by 5 bases and J by 6 bases, 9 bases remained unmatched. CDR3 length: 15 amino acids. Written as DNA, the CDR3 is TGTGCCAGCAGTCTCCCCCCGGACAGGGGGGATGGCTACACCTTC. This translates into CASSLPPDRGDGYTF.

This clone was observed many times. The J gene is TRBJ1-2, the V gene TRBV6-1; tentatively, D is TRBD1 (5 bases). The germline V gene has CDR1 MNHNS and CDR2 SASEGT. The CDR3 contains 12 residues. V lost 6 bases, J lost 5 bases, and 10 bases lay in between. The CDR3, as DNA: TGTGCCAGCAGCCCTGACAGTTATGGCTACACCTTC. Residues: CASSPDSYGYTF.

There are many counts of this clone. One junction end disagrees with the germline gene, perhaps due to a read error. The sample has other DNA sequences that encode this CDR3 too. The chain combines TRBV18 with TRBJ2-5; D is undetermined. The germline CDR1 and CDR2 sequences are KGHSH and LQKENI. This CDR3 region has 14 residues. In nucleotides, the CDR3 is TGCGCCAGCTCACCTTCGTATCTGGAAGAGACCCAGTACTTC. It specifies CASSPSYLEETQYF.

This chain links TRBV20-1 with TRBJ2-3, with TRBD2 matching over 7 bases. The CDR3 runs 13 residues. V trimming: 8 bases; J trimming: 2 bases; junction bases outside the gene matches: 7. CDR1 is DFQATT, CDR2 SNEGSKA, per germline (reference sequence). The CDR3 coding sequence is TGCAGTTCCGCCGGGACTACCACAGATACGCAGTATTTT. This gives the protein CSSAGTTTDTQYF.

This clone appeared many times. The V and J genes are TRBV5-4 and TRBJ2-2, with 10 bases aligning to TRBD2. The CDR3 covers 17 residues. V lost 0 bases, J lost 7 bases, and 9 bases stayed unmatched. Looked up from germline, CDR1 is SGHNT and CDR2 is YYREEE (reference sequence). CDR3 nucleotide sequence: TGTGCCAGCAGCTTGGTTCTAGCGGGAGATTTTCACGGGGAGCTGTTTTTT. It yields the protein CASSLVLAGDFHGELFF.

The rearrangement links TRBV30 to TRBJ2-5; a possible D gene is TRBD2 (6 bases). Germline V lookup: CDR1 GTSNPN, CDR2 SVGIG (reference sequence). V dropped 3 bases and J dropped 4 bases, with 15 bases sitting between them. This CDR3 has 14 residues. This CDR3 is CAWRGVGGTETQYF. The CDR3 DNA sequence: TGTGCCTGGAGGGGAGTGGGAGGTACAGAGACCCAGTACTTC.